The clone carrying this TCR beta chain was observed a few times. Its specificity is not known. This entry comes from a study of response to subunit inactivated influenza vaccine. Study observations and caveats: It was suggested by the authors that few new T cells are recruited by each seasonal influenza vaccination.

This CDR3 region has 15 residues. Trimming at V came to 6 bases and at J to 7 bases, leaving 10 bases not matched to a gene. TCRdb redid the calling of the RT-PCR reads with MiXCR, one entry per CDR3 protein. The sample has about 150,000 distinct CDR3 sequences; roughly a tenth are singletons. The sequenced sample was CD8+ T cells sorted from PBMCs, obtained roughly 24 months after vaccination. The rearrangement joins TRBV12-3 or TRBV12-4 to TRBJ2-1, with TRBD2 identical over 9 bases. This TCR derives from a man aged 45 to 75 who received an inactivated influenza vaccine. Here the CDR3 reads CASSPWSGGRNEQFF. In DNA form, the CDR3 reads TGTGCCAGCAGCCCCTGGAGCGGGGGGCGGAATGAGCAGTTCTTC.